The T cell receptor (beta chain) under discussion was sequenced for a study of T-cell memory formation after mild COVID-19. Study results and limitations: Mainly in CM and EM were contracting CD4+ clones; CD8+ were in EMRA.

Using constant-segment primers, 5'RACE produced TCR alpha and TCR beta cDNA libraries carrying sample barcodes and UMIs. TCRdb re-called the 5' RACE reads with MiXCR, one entry per CDR3 protein. Of 350,000 to 400,000 distinct CDR3 sequences listed, roughly 20% were seen once; the top ten hold approximately 12%. This clonotype was observed a handful of times. What it binds is not known. The CDR3 is 15 residues long. J was trimmed by 6 bases and V by 7 bases; bases with no gene match: 10. Looked up from germline, CDR1 is SGHTA and CDR2 is FQGNSA. The TCR was taken from an adult woman who had mild COVID-19 (a few samples of this study predate the infection). Cell type and time point are not known. V usage is TRBV7-2 and J usage is TRBJ2-1; TRBD2 agrees at 9 bases. The source material was PBMCs or a T cell subset sorted from them (not recorded which). CDR3 in amino acids: CASTPALAGRNEQFF. CDR3 sequence (DNA): TGTGCCAGCACCCCGGCGCTAGCGGGGCGCAATGAGCAGTTCTTC.